The 21 T cell receptor beta chains given below trace back to one sample, sequenced in a study of Ad26.COV2.S vaccination and SARS-CoV-2 variants. Treatment denoted: roughly 19 received Ad26.COV2.S at low or high dose, single or two shots; 5 received placebo; per-sample allocation not given. It was on day 63 after the first vaccine or placebo injection that samples were taken. TCRdb keeps only in-frame clones here, not all; method: immunoSEQ multiplex PCR. This sample yields 440,000 or so clones, of which roughly 87% are seen a single time; around 1.6% belongs to the top ten. This material consisted of peripheral blood, taken in a trial of Ad26.COV2.S vaccine versus placebo. The receptors originated from a person between 18 and 65 years old who received the Ad26.COV2.S COVID-19 vaccine or a placebo.

This rearrangement joins TRBV7-2 to TRBJ2-4, with D unresolved. There are 13 residues in the CDR3. The germline V gene encodes CDR1 SGHTA and CDR2 FQGNSA. Trimming cost V 0 bases and J 7 bases, with 7 bases left between them. The CDR3 sequence is CASSLAGRNIQYF. For the CDR3, the DNA is TGTGCCAGCAGCTTAGCTGGCAGGAACATTCAGTACTTC.

DNA for the CDR3: TGTGCCAGCAGCTTAGTGGGACAGGGGATCCCCGGGGAGCTGTTTTTT. It codes for CASSLVGQGIPGELFF. The V gene is TRBV7-6, the J gene TRBJ2-2; the match to TRBD1 covers 10 bases. CDR3 length: 16 amino acids. After removal of 1 base from V and 6 bases from J, the junction contained 5 bases not matched to a gene. The germline V gene encodes CDR1 SGHVS and CDR2 FNYEAQ. The variable domain in full, with the rest retrieved from reference TRBV7-6 and TRBJ2-2, is GAGVSQSPRYKVTKRGQDVALRCDPISGHVSLYWYRQALGQGPEFLTYFNYEAQQDKSGLPNDRFSAERPEGSISTLTIQRTEQRDSAMYRCASSLVGQGIPGELFFGEGSRLTVL.

V gene TRBV19 combines with J gene TRBJ1-1, with D uncertain. The V gene's germline CDR1 is LNHDA and CDR2 SQIVND (reference sequence). The V and J ends lost 3 bases and 4 bases respectively, with 12 bases between them. The CDR3 consists of 14 residues. This CDR3 is CASSMIGQSTEAFF. CDR3 coding DNA: TGTGCCAGTAGTATGATAGGGCAGTCCACTGAAGCTTTCTTT. Combining the CDR3 with reference TRBV19 and TRBJ1-1 gives the whole variable domain DGGITQSPKYLFRKEGQNVTLSCEQNLNHDAMYWYRQDPGQGLRLIYYSQIVNDFQKGDIAEGYSVSREKKESFPLTVTSAQKNPTAFYLCASSMIGQSTEAFFGQGTRLTVV.

The V and J genes are TRBV6-6 and TRBJ2-7; possibly TRBD1 for D (6 bases). The CDR3 is 14 residues long. Germline V gene data show CDR1 as MNHNY and CDR2 as SVGAGI (reference sequence). The V and J ends lost 2 bases and 2 bases respectively, with 10 bases between them. In DNA form, the CDR3 reads TGTGCCAGCAGTTACCCCGGACAGCCCTACGAGCAGTACTTC. Its translation: CASSYPGQPYEQYF.

The chain carries TRBV3-1 (or the pseudogene TRBV3-2) and TRBJ2-2, with TRBD1 matching 9 bases. CDR3 length: 15 residues. V shed 5 bases and J 3 bases; nucleotides not matched to a gene: 4. The germline V gene encodes CDR1 LGHDT and CDR2 YNNKEL (reference sequence). CDR3 region: CASSKTGGYTGELFF. The CDR3 DNA sequence: TGTGCCAGCAGCAAGACAGGGGGGTACACCGGGGAGCTGTTTTTT.

J is TRBJ1-3 and V is TRBV11-2; D remains ambiguous. The CDR3 has 14 amino acids. The germline V gene has CDR1 SGHAT and CDR2 FQNNGV. Between the trimmed V and J ends, which lost 5 bases and 0 bases, there was a span of 8 bases. CDR3 DNA sequence: TGTGCCAGCAGCCCGGGTTTCTCTGGAAACACCATATATTTT. This translates into CASSPGFSGNTIYF.

This chain links TRBV12-3 or TRBV12-4 with TRBJ2-3, with 7 bases aligning to TRBD1. The CDR3 length is 13 residues. The V and J ends lost 5 bases and 8 bases, in that order; junction bases with no gene match: 7. This CDR3 reads CASSKTGFATQYF. In DNA form, the CDR3 reads TGTGCCAGCAGTAAGACAGGGTTTGCTACGCAGTATTTT.

V is TRBV7-9 and J is TRBJ1-1; possible D gene TRBD1, 5 bases. The CDR3 runs 15 residues. Germline V gene sequence: CDR1 SEHNR, CDR2 FQNEAQ (reference sequence). Trimming removed 2 bases from V and 5 bases from J, with 15 bases in between. CDR3: CASSLSAGGGTEAFF. CDR3 sequence (DNA): TGTGCCAGCAGCTTAAGCGCGGGTGGGGGAACTGAAGCTTTCTTT.

The rearrangement uses TRBV24-1 and TRBJ2-3; D unclear. Deletions cut 4 bases from V and 4 bases from J, with 17 bases between. The CDR3 sequence is 16 residues long. Germline V gives CDR1 KGHDR, CDR2 SFDVKD. This chain's CDR3 is CATSDAQWRPADTQYF. The CDR3 nucleotides are TGTGCCACCAGTGACGCGCAGTGGCGTCCAGCAGATACGCAGTATTTT.

This chain connects TRBV6-5 to TRBJ1-1; weak D call: TRBD1 (5 bases). Per germline, CDR1 MNHEY and CDR2 SVGAGI. The length of the CDR3 is 14 residues. V was cut by 10 bases and J by 1 base, with 16 bases left in between. CDR3 in amino acids: CANRMDTGNTEAFF. CDR3 DNA: TGTGCCAACCGAATGGACACAGGGAACACTGAAGCTTTCTTT.

The gene calls are TRBV5-1 and TRBJ2-2; 9 nucleotides match TRBD1. The J segment lost 3 bases and the V segment lost 4 bases, leaving 4 bases of the junction unmatched. CDR3 length equals 15 residues. Germline-derived CDR1 and CDR2 are SGHRS and YFSETQ. CDR3 bases: TGCGCCAGCAGCAAAGGACAGGGGTACACCGGGGAGCTGTTTTTT. Protein product: CASSKGQGYTGELFF.

V and J are TRBV28 and TRBJ1-1; no clear D. CDR1 and CDR2 (germline): MDHEN, SYDVKM. V was shortened by 5 bases and J by 3 bases, with 25 bases between the two germline ends. The CDR3 is made up of 18 amino acids. The CDR3 is CASSPDRTWIFGDTEAFF. In DNA, the CDR3 is TGTGCCAGCAGTCCCGACCGTACTTGGATATTTGGGGACACTGAAGCTTTCTTT.

V is TRBV30 and J is TRBJ1-4; D not certain. Germline-derived CDR1 and CDR2 are GTSNPN and SVGIG (reference sequence). The CDR3 has 13 residues. Trimming took 6 bases from V and 3 from J, leaving 11 bases between them. The CDR3 DNA is TGTGCCTGTGCGACCCTAGCTAATGAAAAACTGTTTTTT. As protein: CACATLANEKLFF.

V usage is TRBV27 and J usage is TRBJ1-6, with TRBD1 as a possible D gene (5 bases). The V gene's germline CDR1 is MNHEY and CDR2 SMNVEV (reference sequence). The CDR3 sequence is 15 residues long. V was pared by 3 bases and J by 9 bases, with 15 bases between. The CDR3 bases are TGTGCCAGCAGTTTCATTTTAGGGGTACGTTCACCCCTCCACTTT. It specifies CASSFILGVRSPLHF.

This chain connects TRBV6-5 to TRBJ2-7, with unresolved D. The CDR3 is 14 residues long. The ends were cut back, 3 bases at V and 3 bases at J, with 12 bases in the middle. The germline gives CDR1 MNHEY, CDR2 SVGAGI. The CDR3 DNA sequence: TGTGCCAGCAGTTATGGCGGTCAGGACTACGAGCAGTACTTC. This encodes CASSYGGQDYEQYF.

The chain has TRBV19 and TRBJ2-5; TRBD2 agrees at 9 bases. The CDR3 sequence is 15 residues long. The J segment lost 1 base and the V segment lost 3 bases, leaving 3 bases of the junction unmatched. Germline V gives CDR1 LNHDA, CDR2 SQIVND (reference sequence). In DNA, the CDR3 is TGTGCCAGTAGTATTGAGACTAGCGGCCAAGAGACCCAGTACTTC. This codes for CASSIETSGQETQYF. Drawing the rest from reference TRBV19 and TRBJ2-5, the complete variable domain is DGGITQSPKYLFRKEGQNVTLSCEQNLNHDAMYWYRQDPGQGLRLIYYSQIVNDFQKGDIAEGYSVSREKKESFPLTVTSAQKNPTAFYLCASSIETSGQETQYFGPGTRLLVL.

A note on this clone: The same CDR3 arises from other DNA sequences in this sample as well. V gene TRBV7-8 combines with J gene TRBJ1-1; D is uncertain. The CDR3 has 14 amino acids. The V end lost 2 bases, the J end lost 4 bases, and 11 bases lay between the germline ends. CDR1 is SGHVS and CDR2 is FQNEAQ in the germline V gene. The CDR3 loop reads CASSLQGAGTEAFF. The DNA of the CDR3 is TGTGCCAGCAGCTTACAAGGCGCTGGCACTGAAGCTTTCTTT.

The chain has TRBV9 and TRBJ1-6; D gene ambiguous. The CDR3 length is 16 residues. Germline V gene lookup returns CDR1 SGDLS and CDR2 YYNGEE. V gave up 4 bases and J gave up 0 bases, with 11 bases separating them. This CDR3 reads CASSPEVSSYNSPLHF. CDR3 nucleotides: TGTGCCAGCAGCCCCGAAGTGAGCTCCTATAATTCACCCCTCCACTTT. Looking up the rest from reference TRBV9 and TRBJ1-6 gives the full variable domain: DSGVTQTPKHLITATGQRVTLRCSPRSGDLSVYWYQQSLDQGLQFLIQYYNGEERAKGNILERFSAQQFPDLHSELNLSSLELGDSALYFCASSPEVSSYNSPLHFGNGTRLTVT.

Regarding this clone: A junction boundary mismatches the germline segment, possibly from a read error. The V call is TRBV7-9, the J call TRBJ2-2, with 10 bases aligning to TRBD2. The germline gives CDR1 SEHNR, CDR2 FQNEAQ (reference sequence). CDR3 length equals 15 residues. CDR3 bases: TGTGCCAGCATCTTAGCGGGAGGCCCGGCCGGGGAGCTGTTTTTT. Protein sequence: CASILAGGPAGELFF.

This clone was seen once. The V call is TRBV19, the J call TRBJ2-7; D is unresolved. The CDR3 runs to 13 residues. Germline CDR1 reads LNHDA; CDR2 reads SQIVND (reference sequence). The V end was cut by 10 bases, the J end by 0 bases, with 13 bases between. The CDR3 loop reads CATRLSNSYEQYF. In nucleotides, the CDR3 is TGTGCCACCCGTTTAAGCAACTCCTACGAGCAGTACTTC. Full variable domain (missing parts from reference TRBV19 and TRBJ2-7): DGGITQSPKYLFRKEGQNVTLSCEQNLNHDAMYWYRQDPGQGLRLIYYSQIVNDFQKGDIAEGYSVSREKKESFPLTVTSAQKNPTAFYLCATRLSNSYEQYFGPGTRLTVT.

The chain joins TRBV5-1 to TRBJ1-2; TRBD1 aligns across 9 bases. Per the germline V gene, CDR1 is SGHRS and CDR2 is YFSETQ. The CDR3 is 14 residues long. The junction had 4 bases not matched to a gene; V was cut back by 3 bases and J by 4 bases. The CDR3 loop is CASSSLDRGYGYTF. CDR3 bases: TGCGCCAGCAGCTCGTTGGACAGGGGCTATGGCTACACCTTC.